This record covers a single T cell receptor beta chain. The data originate from a study of read filtering for tumor transcriptome and immune sequencing. Study-wide context: Patients were about 17 male and around 15 female, mean age around 67 years, range roughly 47 to 80.

CDR1 DFQATT and CDR2 SNEGSKA come from the germline V gene (reference sequence). V lost 3 bases to trimming and J lost 0 bases, with 15 bases between them. The CDR3 runs to 16 residues. This library used roughly 430 ng RNA and molecular barcoded adaptors spanning alpha/delta and beta/gamma chains. TCRdb processed the reads anew with MiXCR; each CDR3 protein has one entry. The repertoire includes some 50,000 distinct CDR3 sequences, about 20% of them detected once, and roughly 37% sits in the top ten. The sequence came from a donor aged 40 or older with multiple myeloma. The specimen sequenced was a population of CD138-negative cells sorted from bone marrow. The V call is TRBV20-1, the J call TRBJ2-4, with D perhaps matching TRBD1 (7 bases). CDR3 bases: TGCAGTGCTAGGGGAGGACAGGATCTAGCCAAAAACATTCAGTACTTC. Protein sequence: CSARGGQDLAKNIQYF.